The subject of this entry is one T cell receptor beta chain. This sample was included in a study of blood T cell repertoires in COVID-19. Method: immunoSEQ multiplex PCR; TCRdb's copy keeps in-frame clones and lacks some. This sample yields around 170,000 clones, of which around 83% are seen a single time; approximately 12% belongs to the top ten. The sequenced sample consisted of peripheral blood. The clonotype was recovered from a man between 65 and 85 years old who had recovered from COVID-19.

The CDR3 bases are TGTGCCACCCTGGACAGTACAACTAATGAAAAACTGTTTTTT. As protein: CATLDSTTNEKLFF. V gene TRBV10-3 combines with J gene TRBJ1-4; tentatively, D is TRBD1 (6 bases). The CDR3 is made up of 14 amino acids. Germline V gene sequence: CDR1 ENHRY, CDR2 SYGVKD. V lost 10 bases to trimming and J lost 0 bases, with 12 bases between them.